This TCR beta chain was sequenced in a study of cytomegalovirus exposure and HLA in healthy donors. The CDR3 extends over 13 amino acids. Per the germline V gene, CDR1 is SGHVS and CDR2 is FQNEAQ. The V end lost 1 base, the J end lost 6 bases, and 8 bases lay between the germline ends. PCR was performed using 60 Vbeta and 13 Jbeta primers. The data were produced by immunoSEQ multiplex PCR, yet TCRdb's version contains in-frame clones alone and is incomplete. This table holds approximately 140,000 clones, 70% to 80% found once. Material: PBMCs. The chain employs TRBV7-8 and TRBJ2-3, with D maybe TRBD1 (6 bases). This clonotype originated in a woman in her fifties or sixties in good health and CMV-seropositive. Written as DNA, the CDR3 is TGTGCCAGCAGCTTAGGGGGGCGGGATACGCAGTATTTT. Protein product: CASSLGGRDTQYF.